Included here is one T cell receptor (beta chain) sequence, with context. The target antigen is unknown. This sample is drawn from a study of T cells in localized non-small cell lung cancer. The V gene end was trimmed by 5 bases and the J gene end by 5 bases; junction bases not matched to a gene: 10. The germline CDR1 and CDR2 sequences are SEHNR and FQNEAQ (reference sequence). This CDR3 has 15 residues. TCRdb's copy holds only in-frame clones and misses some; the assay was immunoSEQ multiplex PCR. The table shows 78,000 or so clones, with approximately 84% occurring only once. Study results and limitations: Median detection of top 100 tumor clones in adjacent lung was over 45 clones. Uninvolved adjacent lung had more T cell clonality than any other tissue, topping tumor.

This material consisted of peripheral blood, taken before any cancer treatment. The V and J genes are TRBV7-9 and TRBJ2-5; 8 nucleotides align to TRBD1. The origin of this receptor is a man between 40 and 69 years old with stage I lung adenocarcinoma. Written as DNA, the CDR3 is TGTGCCAGCAGCCCAGTACAGGGGGTCGGGGAGACCCAGTACTTC. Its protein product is CASSPVQGVGETQYF.